This is a list of T cell receptor beta chains from one sample in a study of blood T cell repertoires in COVID-19. Clones were read by immunoSEQ multiplex PCR, and TCRdb kept only the in-frame ones, dropping some. The table lists under 200,000 clones, roughly 87% of them singletons. Sequenced input: peripheral blood. The receptors here all came from a man between 60 and 70 years old with active or convalescent COVID-19. Each CDR3 is given with its conserved first and last residue. The D gene is left open where the match is weak. Some rows mark clone size as missing; the rest say once, few, many or name a class of expanded clone.

clone size	V gene	D gene	J gene	CDR3 protein	CDR3 DNA
.	TRBV30	TRBD1	TRBJ1-5	CAWSEQQGKPQHF	TGTGCCTGGAGTGAACAACAGGGGAAGCCCCAGCATTTT
.	TRBV28	TRBD1	TRBJ2-5	CASSSGQGMETQYF	TGTGCCAGCAGTTCGGGACAGGGGATGGAGACCCAGTACTTC
.	TRBV2	.	TRBJ1-2	CASSKGGGDYGYTF	TGTGCCAGCAGTAAAGGAGGGGGGGACTATGGCTACACCTTC
.	TRBV27	TRBD2	TRBJ2-7	CASSLGRVGEQYF	TGTGCCAGCAGCTTGGGGAGGGTAGGCGAGCAGTACTTC
.	TRBV7-9	.	TRBJ1-4	CASSTGLTNEKLFF	TGTGCCAGCAGTACAGGGTTGACTAATGAAAAACTGTTTTTT
few	TRBV7-9	.	TRBJ1-3	CASSIGQGNTIYF	TGTGCCAGCAGCATCGGACAGGGAAACACCATATATTTT
.	TRBV3-1/TRBV3-2	.	TRBJ2-4	CASSGRGAKNIQYF	TGTGCCAGCAGCGGACGGGGAGCCAAAAACATTCAGTACTTC
few	TRBV5-5	.	TRBJ1-4	CASSSQVGTAEKLFF	TGTGCCAGCAGCTCCCAGGTGGGCACCGCGGAAAAACTGTTTTTT
.	TRBV12-3/TRBV12-4	.	TRBJ1-5	CASSSRGPQHF	TGTGCCAGCAGCTCCAGAGGGCCCCAGCATTTT
.	TRBV5-1	TRBD2	TRBJ2-7	CASSFVGDLPWLGGFHEQYF	TGCGCCAGCAGCTTCGTCGGGGATTTACCGTGGCTGGGGGGGTTCCACGAGCAGTACTTC